Below, one TCR beta chain is given with its context. Its antigen is as yet unknown. There are 17 residues in the CDR3. V trimming: 4 bases; J trimming: 5 bases; junction bases outside the gene matches: 15. Germline-derived CDR1 and CDR2 are SGHDT and YYEEEE. The data originate from a study of CD8+ T cells in alopecia areata. Regarding the study as a whole: Researchers report lesional scalp, most notably alopecia totalis/universalis, outstripped normal scalp in clonality.

TCR sequencing used cDNA made by reverse transcription of extracted RNA. Clones were sequenced by immunoSEQ multiplex PCR, and TCRdb holds only the in-frame ones, with some missing. This sample has 110,000 or so clones, with approximately 59% found just once. The sample taken for sequencing was CD8+ T cells sorted from blood. The receptor comes from a human donor in good health. This sequence joins TRBV5-6 and TRBJ1-1; 9 bases match TRBD1. In DNA, the CDR3 is TGTGCCAGCAGCCCTTTGGGACAGGGCGGGATTGGGACTGAAGCTTTCTTT. This gives the protein CASSPLGQGGIGTEAFF.